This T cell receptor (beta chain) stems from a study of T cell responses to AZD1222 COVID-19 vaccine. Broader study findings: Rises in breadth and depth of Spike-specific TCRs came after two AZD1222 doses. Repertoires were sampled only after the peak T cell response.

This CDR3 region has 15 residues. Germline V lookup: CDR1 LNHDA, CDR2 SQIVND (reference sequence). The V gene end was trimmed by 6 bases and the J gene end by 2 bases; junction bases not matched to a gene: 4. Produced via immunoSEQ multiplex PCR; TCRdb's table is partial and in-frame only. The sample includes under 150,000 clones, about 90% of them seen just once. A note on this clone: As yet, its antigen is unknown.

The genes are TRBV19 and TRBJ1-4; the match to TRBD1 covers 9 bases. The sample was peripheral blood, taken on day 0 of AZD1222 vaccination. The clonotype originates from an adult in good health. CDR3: CASRRDRETNEKLFF. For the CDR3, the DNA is TGTGCCAGTAGGCGGGACAGGGAGACTAATGAAAAACTGTTTTTT.